A single sample gave rise to the 4 T cell receptor beta chains below, sequenced in a study of spatial heterogeneity in lung cancer. Study-level findings and limits: Counts that tracked tumor mutation counts were those of expanded intratumoral alpha and beta TCRs.

A single record per CDR3 protein comes from TCRdb applying MiXCR to the 5' RACE reads. Of over 2,500 distinct CDR3 sequences listed, 49% are singletons. Time point of the sample: sample taken at primary tumor resection. Their specific antigens are unknown. Sequenced material: lung tumor tissue, taken at surgery. These receptors came from a male donor with early-stage non-small cell lung cancer.

The chain has TRBV7-2 and TRBJ1-4; the match to TRBD1 covers 9 bases. The CDR3 extends over 17 amino acids. Unmatched junction bases numbered 10, after V lost 0 bases and J lost 8 bases. CDR1 is SGHTA, CDR2 FQGNSA, per germline. The CDR3 sequence: CASSLAGTGTSGEKLFF. In DNA, the CDR3 is TGTGCCAGCAGCTTAGCTGGGACAGGGACATCGGGGGAAAAACTGTTTTTT.

This clonotype is classed as large (0.1 to 1%). This rearrangement joins TRBV7-6 to TRBJ2-7; 7 bases match TRBD2. After removal of 5 bases from V and 2 bases from J, the junction contained 9 bases not matched to a gene. The CDR3 runs 15 residues. Looked up from germline, CDR1 is SGHVS and CDR2 is FNYEAQ. The CDR3 coding sequence is TGTGCCAGCAGCCCCAGGACTAGTGGGACCTACGAGCAGTACTTC. The encoded protein is CASSPRTSGTYEQYF.

The chain combines TRBV29-1 with TRBJ2-4; no clear D gene. This CDR3 is 13 amino acids long. The germline V and J ends were trimmed by 4 bases and 3 bases, with 10 bases remaining between them. Germline-derived CDR1 and CDR2 are SQVTM and ANQGSEA. The DNA of the CDR3 is TGCAGCGTTGCGGGTGGCGGCAAAAACATTCAGTACTTC. Residues: CSVAGGGKNIQYF. Full variable domain (remainder filled in from reference TRBV29-1 and TRBJ2-4): SAVISQKPSRDICQRGTSLTIQCQVDSQVTMMFWYRQQPGQSLTLIATANQGSEATYESGFVIDKFPISRPNLTFSTLTVSNMSPEDSSIYLCSVAGGGKNIQYFGAGTRLSVL.

This chain uses TRBV29-1 with TRBJ1-1; 7 bases match TRBD1. This CDR3 has 15 amino acids. CDR1 and CDR2 from the germline V gene are SQVTM and ANQGSEA. The V segment lost 2 bases and the J segment 10 bases; nucleotides outside the gene matches: 16. CDR3: CSVEPPERTGIGAFF. The DNA of the CDR3 is TGCAGCGTTGAACCTCCGGAAAGGACAGGCATAGGAGCTTTCTTT.